The clone carrying this T cell receptor beta chain was seen many times. Its antigen is unidentified. This entry comes from a study of T cells in Graves' hyperthyroidism and ophthalmopathy. General study results and limits: Onset of ophthalmopathy came a median around 6.2 months after the model predicted it. From stable hyperthyroidism, ophthalmopathy was set apart by a 13 V-J model.

The germline gives CDR1 KGHDR, CDR2 SFDVKD. V dropped 4 bases and J dropped 4 bases, with 13 bases sitting between them. The length of the CDR3 is 15 residues. The diagnoses drew upon clinical symptoms, serum thyroxine and TRAb, thyroid ultrasound and orbital computed tomography. From 8.5 to 10 ml of fresh peripheral blood, PBMCs were isolated. RNA transcripts gave rise to amplified TCR beta CDR3 regions. First-round RT-PCR with HTBI primers amplified the TCR CDR3 region. One entry per CDR3 protein results from TCRdb running MiXCR on the multiplex PCR reads. The sample includes 200,000 to 250,000 distinct CDR3 sequences, roughly 15% of them seen just once.

The sequence was collected from a woman aged 18-29 years with Graves' ophthalmopathy. Material: blood. The genes are TRBV24-1 and TRBJ1-3; D is undetermined. The CDR3 DNA is TGTGCCACCAGTGACAGTTTCGGATCAGGAAACACCATATATTTT. This encodes CATSDSFGSGNTIYF.